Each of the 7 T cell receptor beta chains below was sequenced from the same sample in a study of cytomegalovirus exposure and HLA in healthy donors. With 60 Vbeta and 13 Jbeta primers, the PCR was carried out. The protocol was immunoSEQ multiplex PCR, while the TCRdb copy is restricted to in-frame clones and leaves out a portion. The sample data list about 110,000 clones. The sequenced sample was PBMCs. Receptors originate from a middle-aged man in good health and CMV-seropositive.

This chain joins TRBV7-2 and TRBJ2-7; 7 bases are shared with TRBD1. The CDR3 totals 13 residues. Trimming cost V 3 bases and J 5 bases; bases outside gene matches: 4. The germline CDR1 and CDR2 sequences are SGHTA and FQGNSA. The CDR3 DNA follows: TGTGCCAGCAGCTTTCGGACAGGAAACGAGCAGTACTTC. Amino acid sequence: CASSFRTGNEQYF. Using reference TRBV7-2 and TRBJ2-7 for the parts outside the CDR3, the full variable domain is GAGVSQSPSNKVTEKGKDVELRCDPISGHTALYWYRQSLGQGLEFLIYFQGNSAPDKSGLPSDRFSAERTGGSVSTLTIQRTQQEDSAVYLCASSFRTGNEQYFGPGTRLTVT.

The CDR3 DNA reads TGTGCCAGCGAGTTGGGACAGGGGGCTAATCAGCCCCAGCATTTT. Translating it yields CASELGQGANQPQHF. The chain couples TRBV28 to TRBJ1-5; TRBD1 matches 12 bases. The CDR3 loop spans 15 amino acids. The germline V gene encodes CDR1 MDHEN and CDR2 SYDVKM. The ends lost 8 bases at V and 4 bases at J; junction bases unmatched: 6.

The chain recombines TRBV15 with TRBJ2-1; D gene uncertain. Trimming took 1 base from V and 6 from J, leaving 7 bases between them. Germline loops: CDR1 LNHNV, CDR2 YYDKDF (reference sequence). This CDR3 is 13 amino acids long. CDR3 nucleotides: TGTGCCACCAGCAGAGTGACTCTCAATGAGCAGTTCTTC. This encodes CATSRVTLNEQFF.

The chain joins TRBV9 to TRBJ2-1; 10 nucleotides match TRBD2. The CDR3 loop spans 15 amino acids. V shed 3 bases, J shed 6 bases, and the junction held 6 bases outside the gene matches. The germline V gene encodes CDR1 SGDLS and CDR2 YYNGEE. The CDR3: CASSELAGASNEQFF. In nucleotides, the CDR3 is TGTGCCAGCAGCGAGCTAGCGGGAGCTAGCAATGAGCAGTTCTTC. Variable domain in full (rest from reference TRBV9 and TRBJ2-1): DSGVTQTPKHLITATGQRVTLRCSPRSGDLSVYWYQQSLDQGLQFLIQYYNGEERAKGNILERFSAQQFPDLHSELNLSSLELGDSALYFCASSELAGASNEQFFGPGTRLTVL.

The CDR3 here is CASSIAIAPVNEQFF. CDR3 nucleotide sequence: TGTGCCAGTAGTATAGCTATAGCGCCTGTCAATGAGCAGTTCTTC. This chain links TRBV19 with TRBJ2-1; weak D call: TRBD2 (5 bases). CDR3 length: 15 amino acids. Between the trimmed V and J ends, which lost 1 base and 6 bases, there was a span of 13 bases. Per germline, CDR1 LNHDA and CDR2 SQIVND (reference sequence).

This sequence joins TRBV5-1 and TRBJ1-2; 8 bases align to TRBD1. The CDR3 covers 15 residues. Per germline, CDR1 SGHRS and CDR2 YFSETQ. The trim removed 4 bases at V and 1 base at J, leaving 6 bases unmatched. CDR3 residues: CASSLGDRLNYGYTF. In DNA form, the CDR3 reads TGCGCCAGCAGCCTGGGGGACAGGCTTAACTATGGCTACACCTTC.

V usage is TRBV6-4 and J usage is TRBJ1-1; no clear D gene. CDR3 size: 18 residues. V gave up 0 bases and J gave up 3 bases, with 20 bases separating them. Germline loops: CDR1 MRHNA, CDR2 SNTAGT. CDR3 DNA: TGTGCCAGCAGTGACTCGGGTCCAGAGAGGTCGAGGTACACTGAAGCTTTCTTT. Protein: CASSDSGPERSRYTEAFF.